This T cell receptor (beta chain) derives from a study of T-cell memory formation after mild COVID-19. The CDR3 is 22 residues long. The V end lost 2 bases, the J end lost 2 bases, and 29 bases lay between the germline ends. In germline, CDR1 is SGHRS, CDR2 YFSETQ. MiXCR was run by TCRdb on the 5' RACE reads, yielding one entry per CDR3 protein. Seen here are 150,000 or so distinct CDR3 sequences, around 25% observed once, and the top ten hold 24%. The chain joins TRBV5-1 to TRBJ2-6; no clear D. The sequence derives from an adult woman who had mild COVID-19 (a few samples of this study predate the infection). Cell type and time point are not known. The sample taken for sequencing was PBMCs or a T cell subset sorted from them (not recorded which). CDR3 DNA sequence: TGCGCCAGCAGCTTACAGCCAGCCACCTTTATCGTCTCTGCGGCTGGGGCCAACGTCCTGACTTTC. Protein product: CASSLQPATFIVSAAGANVLTF.